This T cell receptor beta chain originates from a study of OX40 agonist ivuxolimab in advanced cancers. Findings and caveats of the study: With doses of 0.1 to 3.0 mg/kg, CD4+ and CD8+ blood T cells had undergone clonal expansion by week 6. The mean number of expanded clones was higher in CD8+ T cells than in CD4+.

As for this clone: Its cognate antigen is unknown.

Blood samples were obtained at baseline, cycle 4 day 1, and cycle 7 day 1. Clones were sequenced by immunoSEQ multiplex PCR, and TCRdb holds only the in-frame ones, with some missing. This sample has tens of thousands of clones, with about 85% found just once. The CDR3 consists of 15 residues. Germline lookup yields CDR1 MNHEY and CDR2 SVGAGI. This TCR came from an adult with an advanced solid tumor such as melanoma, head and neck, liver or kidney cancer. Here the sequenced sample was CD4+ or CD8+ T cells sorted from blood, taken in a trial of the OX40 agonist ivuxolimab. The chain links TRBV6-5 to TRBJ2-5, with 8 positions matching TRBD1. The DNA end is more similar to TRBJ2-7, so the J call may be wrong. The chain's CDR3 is CATQKGTGGNYEQYF. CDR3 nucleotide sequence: TGTGCCACCCAAAAAGGAACAGGGGGGAACTACGAGCAGTACTTC.